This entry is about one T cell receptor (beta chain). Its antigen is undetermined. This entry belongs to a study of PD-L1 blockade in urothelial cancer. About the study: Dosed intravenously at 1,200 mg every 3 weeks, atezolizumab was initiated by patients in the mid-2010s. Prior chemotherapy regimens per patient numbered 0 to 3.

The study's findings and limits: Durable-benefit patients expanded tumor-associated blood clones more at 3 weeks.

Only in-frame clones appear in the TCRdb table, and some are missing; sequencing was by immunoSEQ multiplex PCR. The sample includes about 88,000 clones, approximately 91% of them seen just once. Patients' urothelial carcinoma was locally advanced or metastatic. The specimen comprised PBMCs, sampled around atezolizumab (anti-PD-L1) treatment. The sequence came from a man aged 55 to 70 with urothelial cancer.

This CDR3 reads CAWTGSGNTIYF. For the CDR3, the DNA is TGTGCCTGGACAGGGTCTGGAAACACCATATATTTT. The V gene is TRBV30, the J gene TRBJ1-3; the D gene is possibly TRBD1 (5 bases). The CDR3 is 12 residues long. V shed 4 bases and J shed 1 base, with 5 bases lying between them. The V gene's germline CDR1 is GTSNPN and CDR2 SVGIG (reference sequence).